These T cell receptor beta chains were read from a single sample in a study of memory CD4+ T cells and cytomegalovirus serostatus. The protocol was immunoSEQ multiplex PCR, while the TCRdb copy is restricted to in-frame clones and leaves out a portion. The repertoire includes some 66,000 clones, 76% of them detected once, and around 5% sits in the top ten. Sequencing input: memory CD4+ T cells from blood. The receptor set was obtained from an adult in good health and CMV-seropositive. The CDR3 runs from the conserved cysteine through the conserved F or W. The D gene is left open where the match is weak. Some rows have no size entry. The others give once, few or many, or a class for an expanded clone.

V gene	J gene	D gene	clone size	CDR3 DNA	CDR3 protein
TRBV7-3	TRBJ2-1	NA	NA	TGTGCCAGCAGCTTAACAGGGGCTGAGCAGTTCTTC	CASSLTGAEQFF
TRBV19	TRBJ2-1	NA	few	TGTGCCAGTAGTCTAGCCTTCTCCTACAATGAGCAGTTCTTC	CASSLAFSYNEQFF
TRBV6-5	TRBJ2-7	TRBD2	NA	TGTGCCAGCAGTTACGCGGGGGAGGTAGAGTACGAGCAGTACTTC	CASSYAGEVEYEQYF
TRBV7-9	TRBJ1-1	NA	few	TGTGCCAGCAGCTGGACGGAGAACACTGAAGCTTTCTTT	CASSWTENTEAFF
TRBV27	TRBJ1-1	NA	NA	TGTGCCAGCAGTTTATCTCCCGGGACAACCAACACTGAAGCTTTCTTT	CASSLSPGTTNTEAFF
TRBV5-4	TRBJ2-1	TRBD1	NA	TGTGCCAGCAGTTTGAAGGGGGCCGATGAGCAGTTCTTC	CASSLKGADEQFF
TRBV2	TRBJ1-1	TRBD1	NA	TGTGCCAGCAGTAGACAGGGGAAGAACACTGAAGCTTTCTTT	CASSRQGKNTEAFF
TRBV29-1	TRBJ2-7	TRBD1	NA	TGCAGCGTCGGGGAGGGACAGGGGACTTACGAGCAGTACTTC	CSVGEGQGTYEQYF
TRBV2	TRBJ1-1	NA	NA	TGTGCCAGCTGCCCCCGGTCAAACACTGAAGCTTTCTTT	CASCPRSNTEAFF
TRBV5-1	TRBJ1-6	TRBD1	NA	TGCGCCAGCAGCTCGGAGACAGGGGGATTGGGCTCACCCCTCCACTTT	CASSSETGGLGSPLHF
TRBV7-7	TRBJ2-1	NA	once	TGTGCTAGCAGCTTGGCGTATAGCGATGAGCAGTTCTTC	CASSLAYSDEQFF
TRBV16	TRBJ1-1	TRBD1	NA	TGTGCCAGCAGCCCAATCGACAGGGAGGCTGAAGCTTTCTTT	CASSPIDREAEAFF
TRBV5-4	TRBJ2-2	NA	NA	TGTGCCAGCAGCCGAATTAGGGGGACCGGGGAGCTGTTTTTT	CASSRIRGTGELFF
TRBV4-1	TRBJ1-5	NA	NA	TGCGCCAGCAGCCAAGAGCCCCACAGTGATAGCAATCAGCCCCAGCATTTT	CASSQEPHSDSNQPQHF
TRBV5-1	TRBJ1-1	NA	NA	TGCGCCAGCAGCTTGGACTTAAACACTGAAGCTTTCTTT	CASSLDLNTEAFF
TRBV7-9	TRBJ1-2	TRBD1	NA	TGTGCCAGCAGCTTGGGACAGGGTGTGAACTATGGCTACACCTTC	CASSLGQGVNYGYTF